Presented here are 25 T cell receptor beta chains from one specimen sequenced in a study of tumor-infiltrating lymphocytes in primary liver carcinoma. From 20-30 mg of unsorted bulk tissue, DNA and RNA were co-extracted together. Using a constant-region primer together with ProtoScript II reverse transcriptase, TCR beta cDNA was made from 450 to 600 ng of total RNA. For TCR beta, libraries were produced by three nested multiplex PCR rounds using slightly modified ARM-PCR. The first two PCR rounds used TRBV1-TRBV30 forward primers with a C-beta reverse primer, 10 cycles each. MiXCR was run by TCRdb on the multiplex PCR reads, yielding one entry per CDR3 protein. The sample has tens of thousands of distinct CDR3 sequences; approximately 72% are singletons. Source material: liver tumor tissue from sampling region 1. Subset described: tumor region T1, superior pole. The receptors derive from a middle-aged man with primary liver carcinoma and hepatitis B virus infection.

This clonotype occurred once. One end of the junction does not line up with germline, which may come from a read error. This CDR3 is CATSEKKGRAFF. CDR3 in DNA: TGTGCCACCAGTGAAAAAAAGGGACGAGCTTTCTTT. The chain joins TRBV6-1 to TRBJ1-1, with D perhaps TRBD1 (5 bases). Germline V lookup: CDR1 MNHNS, CDR2 SASEGT. The CDR3 covers 12 residues.

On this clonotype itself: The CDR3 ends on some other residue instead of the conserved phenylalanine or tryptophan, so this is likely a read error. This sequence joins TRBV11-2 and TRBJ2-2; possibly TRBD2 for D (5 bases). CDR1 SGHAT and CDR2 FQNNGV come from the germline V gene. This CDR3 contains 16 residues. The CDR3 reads CANSLVALAGTGELFC. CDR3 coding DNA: TGTGCCAACAGCTTAGTGGCGCTAGCAGGAACCGGGGAGCTGTTTTGT.

The CDR3 here is CAISRVPGLVCEQFF. DNA for the CDR3: TGTGCCATCAGCAGGGTCCCGGGACTAGTCTGTGAGCAGTTCTTC. The rearrangement joins TRBV10-3 to TRBJ2-1; TRBD2 aligns across 8 bases. Germline assignment: CDR1 ENHRY and CDR2 SYGVKD. V lost 6 bases, J lost 9 bases, and 13 bases stayed unmatched. The CDR3 spans 15 residues.

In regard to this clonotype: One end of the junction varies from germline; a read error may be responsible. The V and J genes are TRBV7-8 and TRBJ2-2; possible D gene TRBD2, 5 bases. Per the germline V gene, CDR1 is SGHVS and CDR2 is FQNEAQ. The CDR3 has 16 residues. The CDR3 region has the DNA TGTGCCAGCAGCTTTGCCGCACAGAGCTACACCGGGGAGCTGTTCTTT. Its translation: CASSFAAQSYTGELFF.

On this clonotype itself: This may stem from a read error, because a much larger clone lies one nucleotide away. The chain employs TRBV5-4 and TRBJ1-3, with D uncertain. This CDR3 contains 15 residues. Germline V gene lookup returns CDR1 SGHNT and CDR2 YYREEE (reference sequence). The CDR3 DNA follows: TGTGCCAGCAGCTTGGGGTCGGGTGCTGGAAACACCATACATTTT. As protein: CASSLGSGAGNTIHF.

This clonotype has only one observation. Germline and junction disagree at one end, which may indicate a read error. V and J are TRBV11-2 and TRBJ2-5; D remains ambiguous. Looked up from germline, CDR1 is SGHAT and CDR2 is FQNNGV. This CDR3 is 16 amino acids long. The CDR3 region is CASRSPDSAHQETQYF. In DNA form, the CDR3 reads TGTGCCAGCAGATCCCCCGACTCGGCCCACCAAGAGACTCAGTACTTC.

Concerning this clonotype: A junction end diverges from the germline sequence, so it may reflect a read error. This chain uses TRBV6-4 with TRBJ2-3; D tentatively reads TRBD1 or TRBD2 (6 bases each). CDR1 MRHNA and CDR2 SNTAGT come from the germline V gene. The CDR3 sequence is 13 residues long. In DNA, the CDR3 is TGTGCCAGCAGTGATGGAGGGGGAGATACGCATTATTTT. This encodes CASSDGGGDTHYF.

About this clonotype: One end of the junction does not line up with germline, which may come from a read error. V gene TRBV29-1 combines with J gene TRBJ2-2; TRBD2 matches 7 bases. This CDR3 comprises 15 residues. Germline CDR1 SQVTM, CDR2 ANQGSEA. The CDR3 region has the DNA TGCAGCGTTGAAGACGCCGCGGGAGTCCCCTGGGAGCTGATTTTT. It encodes CSVEDAAGVPWELIF.

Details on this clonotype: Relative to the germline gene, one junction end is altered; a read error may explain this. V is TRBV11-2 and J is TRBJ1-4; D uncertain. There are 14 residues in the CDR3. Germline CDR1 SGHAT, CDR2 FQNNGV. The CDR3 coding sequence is TGTGCCGGCAGCTTAGTGGTTGGAGACGAAAAACTGTTTTTT. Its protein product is CAGSLVVGDEKLFF.

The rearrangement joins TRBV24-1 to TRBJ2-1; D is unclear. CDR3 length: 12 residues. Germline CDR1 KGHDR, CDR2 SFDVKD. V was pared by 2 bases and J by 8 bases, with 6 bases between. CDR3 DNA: TGTGCCACCAGTGATTCTTACGATGAGCAGTTCTTC. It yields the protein CATSDSYDEQFF.

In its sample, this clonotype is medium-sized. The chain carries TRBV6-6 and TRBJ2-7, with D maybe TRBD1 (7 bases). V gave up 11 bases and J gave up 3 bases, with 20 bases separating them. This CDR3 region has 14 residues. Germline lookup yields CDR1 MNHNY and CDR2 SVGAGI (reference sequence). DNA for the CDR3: TGTGCCGTCGGGGGACAGCAGCATTTCTACGAGCAGTACTTC. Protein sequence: CAVGGQQHFYEQYF.

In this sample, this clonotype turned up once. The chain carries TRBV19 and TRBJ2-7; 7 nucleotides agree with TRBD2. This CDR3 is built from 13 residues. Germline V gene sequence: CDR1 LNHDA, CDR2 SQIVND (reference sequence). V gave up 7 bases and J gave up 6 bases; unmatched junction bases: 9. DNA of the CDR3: TGTGCCAGTAATACCCCACTAGCGTCCGAGCAGTACTTC. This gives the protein CASNTPLASEQYF.

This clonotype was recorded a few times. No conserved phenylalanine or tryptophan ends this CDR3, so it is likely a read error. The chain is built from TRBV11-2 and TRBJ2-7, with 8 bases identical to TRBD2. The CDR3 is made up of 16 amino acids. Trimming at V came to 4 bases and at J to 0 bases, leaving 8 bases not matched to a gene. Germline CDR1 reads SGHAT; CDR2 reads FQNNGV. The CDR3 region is CASSSAPSGCSYEQYL. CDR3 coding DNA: TGTGCCAGCAGCTCAGCACCTAGCGGGTGCTCCTACGAGCAGTACCTC.

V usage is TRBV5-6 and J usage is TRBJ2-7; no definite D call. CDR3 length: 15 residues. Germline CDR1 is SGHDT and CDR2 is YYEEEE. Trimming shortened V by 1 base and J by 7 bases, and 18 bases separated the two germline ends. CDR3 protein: CASSLSIGCADEQYF. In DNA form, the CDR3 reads TGTGCCAGCAGCTTGTCTATCGGGTGTGCGGATGAGCAGTACTTC.

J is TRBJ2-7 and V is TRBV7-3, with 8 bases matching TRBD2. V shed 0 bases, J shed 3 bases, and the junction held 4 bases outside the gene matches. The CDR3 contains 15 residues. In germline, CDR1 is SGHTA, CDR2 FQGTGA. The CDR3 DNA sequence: TGTGCCAGCAGCTTAACGTACACTAGCGGCTACGAGCAGTACTTC. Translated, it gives CASSLTYTSGYEQYF.

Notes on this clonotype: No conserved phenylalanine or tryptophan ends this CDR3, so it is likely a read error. The DNA for the CDR3 is TGTGCCAGCAGCCCATGGGAAAACACCGGGGAGCTGTTTTCT. It codes for CASSPWENTGELFS. The rearrangement uses TRBV11-2 and TRBJ2-2; D is uncertain. Germline V CDR1 and CDR2: SGHAT, FQNNGV. V lost 5 bases to trimming and J lost 2 bases, with 9 bases between them. The CDR3 runs to 14 residues.

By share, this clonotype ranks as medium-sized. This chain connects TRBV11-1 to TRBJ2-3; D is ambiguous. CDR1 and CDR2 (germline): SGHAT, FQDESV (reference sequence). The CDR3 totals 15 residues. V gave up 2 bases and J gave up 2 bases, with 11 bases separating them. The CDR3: CASSLQPINTDTQYF. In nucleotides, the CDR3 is TGTGCCAGCAGCTTACAGCCCATTAACACAGATACGCAGTATTTT.

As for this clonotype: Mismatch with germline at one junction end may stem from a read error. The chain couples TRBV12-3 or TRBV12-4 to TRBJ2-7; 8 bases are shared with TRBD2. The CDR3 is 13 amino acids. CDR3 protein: CVSGLADSYEQYF. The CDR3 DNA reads TGCGTCAGCGGACTAGCAGACTCCTACGAGCAGTACTTC.

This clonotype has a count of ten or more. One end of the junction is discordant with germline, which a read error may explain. CDR3 residues: CASTLGGSSTEAFF. As DNA, the CDR3 is TGCGCCAGCACCTTGGGGGGAAGCTCGACTGAAGCTTTCTTT. The chain couples TRBV5-1 to TRBJ1-1; D may be TRBD1 (5 bases). This CDR3 has 14 residues. The germline CDR1 and CDR2 sequences are SGHRS and YFSETQ.

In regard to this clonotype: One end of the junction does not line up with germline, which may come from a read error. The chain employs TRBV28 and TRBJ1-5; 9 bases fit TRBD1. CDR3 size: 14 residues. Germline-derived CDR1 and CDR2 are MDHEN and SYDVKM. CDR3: CASNWTGDNQPQHF. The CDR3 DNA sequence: TGCGCCAGCAATTGGACAGGGGACAATCAGCCCCAGCATTTT.

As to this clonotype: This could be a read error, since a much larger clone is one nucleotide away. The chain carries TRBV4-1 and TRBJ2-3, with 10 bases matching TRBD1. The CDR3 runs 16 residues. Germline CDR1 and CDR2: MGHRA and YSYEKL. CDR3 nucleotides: TGCGCCAACAGCCAGCTCGGGACAGGGGTTACAGATACGCAGTATTTT. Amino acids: CANSQLGTGVTDTQYF.

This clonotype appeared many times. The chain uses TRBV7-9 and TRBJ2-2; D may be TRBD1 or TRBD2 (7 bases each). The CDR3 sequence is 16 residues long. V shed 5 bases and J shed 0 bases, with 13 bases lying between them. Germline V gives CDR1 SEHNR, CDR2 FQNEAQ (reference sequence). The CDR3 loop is CASSKGAGANTGELFF. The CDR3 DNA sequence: TGTGCCAGCAGCAAGGGGGCGGGAGCGAACACCGGGGAGCTGTTTTTT.

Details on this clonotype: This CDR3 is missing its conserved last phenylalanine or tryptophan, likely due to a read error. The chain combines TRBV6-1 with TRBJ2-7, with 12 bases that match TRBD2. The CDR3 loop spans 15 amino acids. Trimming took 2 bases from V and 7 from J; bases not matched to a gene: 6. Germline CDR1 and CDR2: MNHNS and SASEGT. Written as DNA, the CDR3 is TGTGCCAGCAGTGAAACGGCTAGCGGGAGGGGGGAGCAGTACTTA. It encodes CASSETASGRGEQYL.

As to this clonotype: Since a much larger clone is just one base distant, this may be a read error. The CDR3 nucleotides read TGTGCCGGCGAGCACGCAAAAGATGAGCAGTTCTTC. This encodes CAGEHAKDEQFF. The J gene is TRBJ2-1, the V gene TRBV11-2; D call uncertain. The germline CDR1 and CDR2 sequences are SGHAT and FQNNGV. This CDR3 has 12 residues. V shed 11 bases and J shed 8 bases, with 16 bases lying between them.

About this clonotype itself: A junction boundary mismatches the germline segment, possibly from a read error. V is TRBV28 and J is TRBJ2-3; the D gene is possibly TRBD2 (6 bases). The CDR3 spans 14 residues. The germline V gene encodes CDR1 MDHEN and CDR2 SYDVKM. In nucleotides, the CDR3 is TGTGCTAGCAGTTTCCTTAGCGGCAAAGATACGCAGTATTTT. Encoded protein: CASSFLSGKDTQYF. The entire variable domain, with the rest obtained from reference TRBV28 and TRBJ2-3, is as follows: DVKVTQSSRYLVKRTGEKVFLECVQDMDHENMFWYRQDPGLGLRLIYFSYDVKMKEKGDIPEGYSVSREKKERFSLILESASTNQTSMYLCASSFLSGKDTQYFGPGTRLTVL.